One and the same sample provided the 32 T cell receptor beta chains below, sequenced in a study of T cells after yellow fever vaccination (dated by TCRdb to about 2019). The library was obtained by 5' RACE. The reads were generated on an Illumina HiSeq 2500. Clones were called with MiXCR by TCRdb after fastp trimmed the public reads at Q25, and only in-frame beta chains were retained. Each CDR3 protein appears once, grouped with its most common genes and DNA. Here the sample has over 25,000 distinct CDR3 sequences; under 7% occur a single time. The ten largest clonotypes hold 10% to 15% of the sample. The sample's treatment or condition, from its label and the paper: live attenuated yellow fever vaccine strain. The input for sequencing was PBMCs, either bulk or a sorted T-cell subset (CD4+, CD8+, memory, or dextramer-sorted; not recorded which), taken 15 days after the yellow fever booster vaccination. The source of these receptors is a young man who received the YFV17D yellow fever vaccine.

At least ten counts were recorded for this clonotype. The genes are TRBV11-2 and TRBJ2-1; 11 nucleotides match TRBD2. CDR3 length: 15 amino acids. Germline CDR1 SGHAT, CDR2 FQNNGV. Losses at the gene ends were 6 bases for V and 4 bases for J; bases not matched to a gene: 5. The CDR3 region is CASSPGTSGYNEQFF. The CDR3 nucleotides read TGTGCCAGCAGTCCCGGGACTAGCGGATACAATGAGCAGTTCTTC.

This clonotype was picked up many times. The DNA for the CDR3 is TGTGCCAGCAGCCAAACCGCCGGGACTAGCGGGAGTCTTGGCGAGCAGTACTTC. Residues: CASSQTAGTSGSLGEQYF. The chain carries TRBV28 and TRBJ2-7, with TRBD2 identical over 14 bases. J lost 6 bases, V lost 6 bases, and 16 bases had no gene match. Germline values: CDR1 MDHEN, CDR2 SYDVKM. CDR3 size: 18 residues.

This clonotype was counted at least ten times. J is TRBJ2-7 and V is TRBV20-1, with D possibly matching TRBD2 (5 bases). The CDR3 sequence is 12 residues long. Germline values: CDR1 DFQATT, CDR2 SNEGSKA (reference sequence). Trimming took off 8 bases at V and 0 bases at J, with 11 bases between the two ends. CDR3 loop: CSSTRGSYEQYF. The CDR3 DNA sequence: TGCAGTTCCACCCGGGGCTCCTACGAGCAGTACTTC.

At least ten counts were recorded for this clonotype. The V gene is TRBV28, the J gene TRBJ2-7; D remains unclear. V was trimmed by 5 bases and J by 4 bases, leaving 12 bases between them. The length of the CDR3 is 13 residues. Germline CDR1 is MDHEN and CDR2 is SYDVKM. This CDR3 is CASSLDMFYEQYF. DNA for the CDR3: TGTGCCAGCAGTCTTGACATGTTTTACGAGCAGTACTTC. The complete variable domain, with remaining parts taken from reference TRBV28 and TRBJ2-7, reads DVKVTQSSRYLVKRTGEKVFLECVQDMDHENMFWYRQDPGLGLRLIYFSYDVKMKEKGDIPEGYSVSREKKERFSLILESASTNQTSMYLCASSLDMFYEQYFGPGTRLTVT.

This clonotype was counted many times. The genes are TRBV24-1 and TRBJ2-5; TRBD2 aligns across 7 bases. V trimming: 4 bases; J trimming: 14 bases; junction bases outside the gene matches: 15. CDR3 size: 14 residues. CDR1 and CDR2 from the germline V gene are KGHDR and SFDVKD. CDR3 DNA: TGTGCCACCAGTGAACCCGGGACTACCCCTCGATTTTACTTC. It yields the protein CATSEPGTTPRFYF.

This clonotype was recorded at least ten times. V gene TRBV9 combines with J gene TRBJ2-7, with D tentatively TRBD1 or TRBD2 (5 bases each). The V and J ends lost 0 bases and 0 bases respectively, with 13 bases between them. CDR1 SGDLS and CDR2 YYNGEE come from the germline V gene. This CDR3 region has 16 residues. CDR3 protein: CASSVGGSSSSYEQYF. In nucleotides, the CDR3 is TGTGCCAGCAGCGTAGGGGGGTCCTCGAGCTCCTACGAGCAGTACTTC.

This clonotype was found many times. The chain is built from TRBV20-1 and TRBJ1-2, with 7 bases matching TRBD1. CDR1 DFQATT and CDR2 SNEGSKA come from the germline V gene (reference sequence). Losses at the gene ends were 0 bases for V and 3 bases for J; bases not matched to a gene: 4. CDR3 size: 14 residues. The CDR3 DNA is TGCAGTGCTAGAGATATGGGACAGCACTATGGCTACACCTTC. Amino acids: CSARDMGQHYGYTF.

This clonotype showed up many times. The gene calls are TRBV5-4 and TRBJ2-1; 8 bases fit TRBD2. In germline, CDR1 is SGHNT, CDR2 YYREEE (reference sequence). The CDR3 spans 15 residues. Trimming at V came to 2 bases and at J to 0 bases, leaving 1 base not matched to a gene. The CDR3 sequence is CASSFSGSSYNEQFF. Written as DNA, the CDR3 is TGTGCCAGCAGCTTCAGCGGGAGCTCCTACAATGAGCAGTTCTTC.

This clonotype was seen ten or more times. The chain links TRBV15 to TRBJ2-1; D is perhaps TRBD2 (6 bases). Germline assignment: CDR1 LNHNV and CDR2 YYDKDF (reference sequence). V was shortened by 7 bases and J by 11 bases, with 27 bases between the two germline ends. The CDR3 is made up of 16 amino acids. The CDR3 region has the DNA TGTGCCACCAAACGGGAGCTGCCGGTGGGCGTCAAGAAGCAGTTCTTC. Translated: CATKRELPVGVKKQFF. Filled out from reference TRBV15 and TRBJ2-1, the complete variable domain reads DAMVIQNPRYQVTQFGKPVTLSCSQTLNHNVMYWYQQKSSQAPKLLFHYYDKDFNNEADTPDNFQSRRPNTSFCFLDIRSPGLGDTAMYLCATKRELPVGVKKQFFGPGTRLTVL.

This clonotype appeared many times. The chain recombines TRBV14 with TRBJ2-3; D uncertain. Per the germline V gene, CDR1 is SGHDN and CDR2 is FVKESK. This CDR3 contains 16 residues. The ends were cut back, 0 bases at V and 0 bases at J, with 10 bases in the middle. The CDR3 bases are TGTGCCAGCAGCCAAGAAGCAGAAATTAGCACAGATACGCAGTATTTT. It is translated as CASSQEAEISTDTQYF.

This clonotype was recorded at least ten times. The V and J genes are TRBV20-1 and TRBJ2-5, with a possible D match to TRBD2 (6 bases). Germline V gene sequence: CDR1 DFQATT, CDR2 SNEGSKA (reference sequence). The CDR3 has 14 amino acids. Trimming took 1 base from V and 5 from J, leaving 14 bases between them. For the CDR3, the DNA is TGCAGTGCTAGAGTAGGAGGGAGTAGGGAGACCCAGTACTTC. Protein product: CSARVGGSRETQYF.

This clonotype was recorded at least ten times. The V call is TRBV7-2, the J call TRBJ2-1; D is perhaps TRBD1 (5 bases). The CDR3 spans 15 residues. Trimming stripped 3 bases from V and 0 bases from J, with 9 bases between. Germline CDR1 and CDR2: SGHTA and FQGNSA. CDR3 coding DNA: TGTGCCAGCAGCTTCCGACAGAGCTCCTACAATGAGCAGTTCTTC. It is translated as CASSFRQSSYNEQFF.

This clonotype was counted many times. The DNA for the CDR3 is TGTGCCAGTAGCCCTAGTTACAATGAGCAGTTCTTC. Translating gives CASSPSYNEQFF. The V and J genes are TRBV19 and TRBJ2-1; D gene uncertain. Germline lookup yields CDR1 LNHDA and CDR2 SQIVND (reference sequence). CDR3 size: 12 residues. V was trimmed by 6 bases and J by 4 bases, leaving 7 bases between them.

This clonotype has ten or more counts. The chain combines TRBV19 with TRBJ1-2, with D perhaps matching TRBD1 (5 bases). From germline, CDR1 is LNHDA and CDR2 SQIVND (reference sequence). V dropped 6 bases and J dropped 8 bases, with 22 bases sitting between them. The CDR3 covers 15 residues. CDR3 loop: CASSAPSGPRWGYTF. CDR3 DNA sequence: TGTGCCAGTAGCGCACCATCGGGACCGCGATGGGGCTACACCTTC.

The sample holds many counts of this clonotype. The J gene is TRBJ2-1, the V gene TRBV6-5; 7 bases match TRBD2. Germline lookup yields CDR1 MNHEY and CDR2 SVGAGI. CDR3 length: 12 amino acids. V shed 6 bases and J 6 bases; nucleotides not matched to a gene: 2. For the CDR3, the DNA is TGTGCCAGCAGGGCGGGAGTCAATGAGCAGTTCTTC. Its translation is CASRAGVNEQFF.

The chain links TRBV7-2 to TRBJ2-1; D not resolved. Germline CDR1 SGHTA, CDR2 FQGNSA. V was pared by 5 bases and J by 9 bases, with 8 bases between. The CDR3 consists of 11 residues. The CDR3 is CASSLSSEQFF. The CDR3 DNA reads TGTGCCAGCAGCCTGAGCAGTGAGCAGTTCTTC. Full variable domain (rest looked up from reference TRBV7-2 and TRBJ2-1): GAGVSQSPSNKVTEKGKDVELRCDPISGHTALYWYRQSLGQGLEFLIYFQGNSAPDKSGLPSDRFSAERTGGSVSTLTIQRTQQEDSAVYLCASSLSSEQFFGPGTRLTVL.

Concerning this clonotype itself: This sequence may be a read error, since a much larger clone differs from it by one base. V and J are TRBV20-1 and TRBJ2-1, with a tentative D call TRBD2 (6 bases). The CDR3 covers 13 residues. Germline values: CDR1 DFQATT, CDR2 SNEGSKA (reference sequence). The CDR3 loop reads CSGSGVGYNEQFF. In DNA, the CDR3 is TGCAGCGGATCGGGGGTGGGCTACAATGAGCAGTTCTTC.

This clonotype appeared many times. V is TRBV7-2 and J is TRBJ2-7, with 7 bases fitting TRBD1. Germline CDR1 reads SGHTA; CDR2 reads FQGNSA. Trimming took 6 bases from V and 2 from J; bases not matched to a gene: 13. This CDR3 has 16 residues. In DNA, the CDR3 is TGTGCCAGCAGTTCTCAGATGGGCAGGGGGACCTACGAGCAGTACTTC. It yields the protein CASSSQMGRGTYEQYF.

This clonotype was detected ten times or more. The rearrangement links TRBV6-2 or TRBV6-3 to TRBJ1-5; D gene ambiguous. V was clipped by 5 bases and J by 5 bases, with 19 bases between them. Per germline, CDR1 MNHEY and CDR2 SVGEGT. The CDR3 runs to 16 residues. CDR3 loop: CASSPLSSERYQPQHF. The CDR3 DNA follows: TGTGCCAGCAGTCCACTTTCGTCGGAGCGGTATCAGCCCCAGCATTTT.

This clonotype was found many times. This chain connects TRBV5-1 to TRBJ1-5; 12 bases match TRBD1. This CDR3 spans 15 amino acids. Germline V gene lookup returns CDR1 SGHRS and CDR2 YFSETQ. Trimming cost V 4 bases and J 7 bases; bases outside gene matches: 6. The DNA of the CDR3 is TGCGCCAGCAGCCCGGGGGGGACAGGGGGCCAGCCCCAGCATTTT. This sequence encodes CASSPGGTGGQPQHF.

This clonotype showed up many times. J is TRBJ1-2 and V is TRBV7-2; maybe TRBD1 (5 bases). The V end was cut by 5 bases, the J end by 2 bases, with 12 bases between. CDR1 is SGHTA and CDR2 is FQGNSA in the germline V gene. The CDR3 length is 14 residues. The chain's CDR3 is CASSTSTVNYGYTF. As DNA, the CDR3 is TGTGCCAGCAGCACATCGACAGTCAACTATGGCTACACCTTC.

This clonotype occurred many times. The chain is built from TRBV27 and TRBJ1-2, with D possibly being TRBD1 (5 bases). V was pared by 3 bases and J by 3 bases, with 11 bases between. CDR3 length: 14 residues. CDR1 and CDR2 (germline): MNHEY, SMNVEV (reference sequence). CDR3 residues: CASSFGGGDYGYTF. CDR3 bases: TGTGCCAGCAGTTTTGGGGGGGGAGACTATGGCTACACCTTC.

This clonotype showed up many times. The rearrangement joins TRBV7-6 to TRBJ2-1; D is perhaps TRBD2 (5 bases). With 2 bases removed from V and 0 bases from J, the gap between germline ends came to 17 bases. Germline assignment: CDR1 SGHVS and CDR2 FNYEAQ. The CDR3 spans 18 residues. The CDR3 DNA reads as TGTGCCAGCAGCTTAAAACCTTTAGCGACAAGCTCCTACAATGAGCAGTTCTTC. Translating gives CASSLKPLATSSYNEQFF.

This clonotype showed up many times. V gene TRBV27 combines with J gene TRBJ2-2; D is undetermined. With 6 bases removed from V and 3 bases from J, the gap between germline ends came to 14 bases. The CDR3 totals 15 residues. Per germline, CDR1 MNHEY and CDR2 SMNVEV (reference sequence). This chain's CDR3 is CASSRRRLDTGELFF. The CDR3 bases are TGTGCCAGCAGCCGCAGGCGATTGGACACCGGGGAGCTGTTTTTT.

This clonotype was seen at least ten times. V gene TRBV27 combines with J gene TRBJ2-1; D uncertain. There are 11 residues in the CDR3. V was cut by 8 bases and J by 8 bases, with 10 bases left in between. Germline V gene lookup returns CDR1 MNHEY and CDR2 SMNVEV (reference sequence). CDR3 amino acids: CASHHFDEQFF. In nucleotides, the CDR3 is TGTGCCAGCCACCATTTCGATGAGCAGTTCTTC.

This clonotype has at least ten counts. The genes are TRBV7-9 and TRBJ2-7; D uncertain. This CDR3 comprises 13 residues. V gave up 0 bases and J gave up 3 bases, with 6 bases separating them. Per the germline V gene, CDR1 is SEHNR and CDR2 is FQNEAQ (reference sequence). Here the CDR3 reads CASSLAGIYEQYF. The DNA for the CDR3 is TGTGCCAGCAGCTTAGCGGGCATCTACGAGCAGTACTTC.

V and J are TRBV12-3 or TRBV12-4 and TRBJ1-5; D is unclear. The CDR3 extends over 13 amino acids. V lost 3 bases to trimming and J lost 4 bases, with 7 bases between them. In DNA form, the CDR3 reads TGTGCCAGCAGTTTGGCGGGGAATCAGCCCCAGCATTTT. This encodes CASSLAGNQPQHF.

There are many counts of this clonotype. The chain is built from TRBV4-3 and TRBJ2-1, with D hard to call. CDR1 is LGHNA, CDR2 YSLEER, per germline. This CDR3 comprises 14 residues. V lost 1 base to trimming and J lost 4 bases, with 8 bases between them. The CDR3 spells CASSQVTTYNEQFF. The DNA for the CDR3 is TGCGCCAGCAGCCAAGTCACTACTTACAATGAGCAGTTCTTC.

In its sample, this clonotype was seen many times. The CDR3 DNA is TGTGCCAGCAGCGGAGAACTAGCGGGCAGTTACGAGCAGTACTTC. It codes for CASSGELAGSYEQYF. The J gene is TRBJ2-7, the V gene TRBV6-2 or TRBV6-3, with 9 bases aligning to TRBD2. There are 15 residues in the CDR3. The germline V gene encodes CDR1 MNHEY and CDR2 SVGEGT. Losses at the gene ends were 6 bases for V and 4 bases for J; bases not matched to a gene: 10.

This clonotype was observed many times. This chain links TRBV4-3 with TRBJ2-3; D is perhaps TRBD1 (5 bases). The germline gives CDR1 LGHNA, CDR2 YSLEER. Trimming took 4 bases from V and 5 from J, leaving 16 bases between them. CDR3 length: 15 amino acids. The CDR3, as DNA: TGCGCCAGCAGCCTGTCCTTGAAGGGGCGAGATACGCAGTATTTT. Residues: CASSLSLKGRDTQYF.

This clonotype was detected many times. The CDR3 DNA reads TGTGCCAGCAAAAGACAGGGCCTCACAGATACGCAGTATTTT. Translating it yields CASKRQGLTDTQYF. The V and J genes are TRBV12-3 or TRBV12-4 and TRBJ2-3, with 7 bases fitting TRBD1. The CDR3 contains 14 residues. V trimming: 7 bases; J trimming: 2 bases; junction bases outside the gene matches: 6.

This clonotype was picked up many times. The V gene is TRBV3-1, the J gene TRBJ2-3; 14 bases match TRBD2. Per the germline V gene, CDR1 is LGHDT and CDR2 is YNNKEL (reference sequence). Unmatched junction bases numbered 3, after V lost 4 bases and J lost 6 bases. There are 15 residues in the CDR3. CDR3 in DNA: TGTGCCAGCAGCCGACTAGCGGGAGGGGCGGATACGCAGTATTTT. This encodes CASSRLAGGADTQYF.